This TCR beta chain was found in a study of PD-L1 blockade in urothelial cancer. About the study: Bladder-origin urothelial cancer in males described about 85% of the 29 patients. Each participant's history included 0 to 3 prior chemotherapy regimens. Researchers looked at the blood 3 weeks (second dose) and 6 weeks after treatment began. Researchers found blood samples held a median of approximately 150,000 T cells.

Time point described: pretreatment peripheral blood. Sequencing was performed with immunoSEQ multiplex PCR; in TCRdb, only in-frame clones are kept and a portion is missing. The sample carries fewer than 50,000 clones, around 84% recorded once. CDR3 size: 14 residues. The V gene's germline CDR1 is MNHEY and CDR2 SMNVEV (reference sequence). With 5 bases removed from V and 6 bases from J, the gap between germline ends came to 16 bases. The sequence derives from a man between 65 and 85 years old with urothelial cancer. Specimen: PBMCs, collected around atezolizumab (anti-PD-L1) treatment. V gene TRBV27 combines with J gene TRBJ1-1; tentatively, D is TRBD1 (5 bases). The CDR3 DNA follows: TGTGCCAGCAGTCCAACAGGTCCCTATGCTGAAGCTTTCTTT. Translating gives CASSPTGPYAEAFF.